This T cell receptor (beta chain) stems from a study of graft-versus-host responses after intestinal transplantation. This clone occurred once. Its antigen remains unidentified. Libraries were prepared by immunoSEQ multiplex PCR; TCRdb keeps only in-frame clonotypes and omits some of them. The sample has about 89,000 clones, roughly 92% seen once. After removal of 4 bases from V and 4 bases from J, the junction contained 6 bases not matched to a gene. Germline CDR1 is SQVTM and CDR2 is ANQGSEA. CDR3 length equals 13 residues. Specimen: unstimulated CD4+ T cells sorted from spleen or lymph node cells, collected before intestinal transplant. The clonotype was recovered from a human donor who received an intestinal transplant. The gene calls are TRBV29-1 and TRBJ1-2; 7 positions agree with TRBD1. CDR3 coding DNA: TGCAGCGTTGTAGACAGGGATGGCTATGGCTACACCTTC. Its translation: CSVVDRDGYGYTF.